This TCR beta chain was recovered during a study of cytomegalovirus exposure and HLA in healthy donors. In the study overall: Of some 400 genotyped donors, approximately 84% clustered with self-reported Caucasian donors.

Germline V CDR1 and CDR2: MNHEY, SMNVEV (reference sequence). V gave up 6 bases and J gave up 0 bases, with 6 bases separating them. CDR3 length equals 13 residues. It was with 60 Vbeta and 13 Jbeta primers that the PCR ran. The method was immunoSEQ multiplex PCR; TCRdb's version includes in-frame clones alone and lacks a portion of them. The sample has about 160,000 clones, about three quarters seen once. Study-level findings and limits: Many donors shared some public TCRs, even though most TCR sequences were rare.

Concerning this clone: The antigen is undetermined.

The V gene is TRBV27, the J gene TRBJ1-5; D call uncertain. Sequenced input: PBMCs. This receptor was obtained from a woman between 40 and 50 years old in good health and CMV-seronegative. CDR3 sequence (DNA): TGTGCCAGCAGAGAACATAGCAATCAGCCCCAGCATTTT. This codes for CASREHSNQPQHF.